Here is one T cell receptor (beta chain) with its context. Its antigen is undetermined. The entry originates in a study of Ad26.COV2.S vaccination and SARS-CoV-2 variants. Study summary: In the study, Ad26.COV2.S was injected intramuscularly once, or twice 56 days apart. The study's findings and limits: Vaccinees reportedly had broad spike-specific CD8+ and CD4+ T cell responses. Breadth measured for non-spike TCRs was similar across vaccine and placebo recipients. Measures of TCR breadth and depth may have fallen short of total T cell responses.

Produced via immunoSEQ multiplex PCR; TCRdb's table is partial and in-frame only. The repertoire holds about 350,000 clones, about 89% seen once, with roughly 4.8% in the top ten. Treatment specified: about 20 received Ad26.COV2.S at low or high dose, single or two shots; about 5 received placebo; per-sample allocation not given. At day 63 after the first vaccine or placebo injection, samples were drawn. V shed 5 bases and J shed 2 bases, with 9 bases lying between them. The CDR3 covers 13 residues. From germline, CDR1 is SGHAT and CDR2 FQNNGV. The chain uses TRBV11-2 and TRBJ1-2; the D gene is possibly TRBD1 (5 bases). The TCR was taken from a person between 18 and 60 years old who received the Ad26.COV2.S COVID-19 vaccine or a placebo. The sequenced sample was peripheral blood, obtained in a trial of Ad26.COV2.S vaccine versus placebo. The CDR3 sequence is CASSPRQNYGYTF. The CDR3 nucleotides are TGTGCCAGCAGCCCCAGACAGAACTATGGCTACACCTTC.